This T cell receptor beta chain was sequenced during a study of blood T cell repertoires in COVID-19. Overall study: PBMCs, B-cell-depleted T cells, or T cells provided the cDNA or gDNA that made up the material.

As handled by the study authors: Estimation of nucleated cell counts was performed using reference gene primer amplification. The method was immunoSEQ multiplex PCR; TCRdb's version includes in-frame clones alone and lacks a portion of them. V and J calls and clone size are copied from that table; D and trimming were computed from the DNA. The table has 85,000 to 95,000 clones, approximately 75% seen once. This CDR3 comprises 16 residues. CDR1 is MNHEY and CDR2 is SVGEGT in the germline V gene. V was shortened by 5 bases and J by 1 base, with 17 bases between the two germline ends. The chain joins TRBV6-2 or TRBV6-3 to TRBJ2-5; TRBD2 might be the D (5 bases). Sequenced material: peripheral blood. This TCR came from a woman at least 80 years old with acute or convalescent COVID-19. The CDR3: CASSTLGRGFQETQYF. The CDR3 DNA reads TGTGCCAGCAGTACGTTAGGTCGGGGTTTCCAAGAGACCCAGTACTTC.